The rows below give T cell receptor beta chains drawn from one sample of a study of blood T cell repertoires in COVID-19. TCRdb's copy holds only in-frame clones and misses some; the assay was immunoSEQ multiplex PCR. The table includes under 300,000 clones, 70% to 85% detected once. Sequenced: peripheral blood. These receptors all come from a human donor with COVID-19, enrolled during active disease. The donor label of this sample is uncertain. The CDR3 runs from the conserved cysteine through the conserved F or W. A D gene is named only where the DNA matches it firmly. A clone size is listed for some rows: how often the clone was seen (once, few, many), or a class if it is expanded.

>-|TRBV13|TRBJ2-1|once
CASSVGGRGYNEQFF
TGTGCCAGCAGTGTGGGGGGAAGGGGCTACAATGAGCAGTTCTTC
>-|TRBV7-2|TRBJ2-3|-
CASRPRAGVHTDTQYF
TGTGCCAGCAGGCCTCGAGCGGGCGTTCACACAGATACGCAGTATTTT
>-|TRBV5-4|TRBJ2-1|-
CATLFYSGVVYNEQFF
TGTGCCACGCTATTTTACTCGGGGGTAGTCTACAATGAGCAGTTCTTC
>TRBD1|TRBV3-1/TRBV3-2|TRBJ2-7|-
CASSQGQGPYEQYF
TGTGCCAGCAGCCAAGGACAGGGCCCCTACGAGCAGTACTTC
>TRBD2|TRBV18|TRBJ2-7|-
CASTPGTSYEQYF
TGTGCCAGCACCCCCGGGACTAGCTACGAGCAGTACTTC
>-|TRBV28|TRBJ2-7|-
CASGGSPEAHEQYF
TGTGCCAGCGGTGGCAGTCCAGAGGCCCACGAGCAGTACTTC
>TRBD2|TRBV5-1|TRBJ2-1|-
CASSPGTFTGGYNEQFF
TGCGCCAGCAGCCCCGGGACTTTTACGGGGGGTTACAATGAGCAGTTCTTC
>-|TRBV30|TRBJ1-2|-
CAWSHLAGREDYGYTF
TGTGCCTGGAGCCACTTGGCGGGGCGCGAGGACTATGGCTACACCTTC
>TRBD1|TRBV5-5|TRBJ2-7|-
CASSFSMQGVSYEQYF
TGTGCCAGCAGCTTTAGCATGCAGGGGGTTTCCTACGAGCAGTACTTC
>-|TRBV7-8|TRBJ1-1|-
CASSLEAGVTEAFF
TGTGCCAGCAGCTTAGAGGCAGGGGTCACTGAAGCTTTCTTT
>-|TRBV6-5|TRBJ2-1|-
CASRGGGGVGNEQFF
TGTGCCAGCAGGGGAGGGGGGGGAGTCGGGAATGAGCAGTTCTTC
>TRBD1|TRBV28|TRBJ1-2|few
CASGLKGQGRGYTF
TGTGCCAGCGGCCTGAAGGGACAGGGTCGCGGCTACACCTTC
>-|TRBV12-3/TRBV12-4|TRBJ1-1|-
CASSLVGQGEAFF
TGTGCCAGCAGTTTAGTAGGTCAGGGTGAAGCTTTCTTT
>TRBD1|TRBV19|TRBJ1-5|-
CASSGVGDRSQPQHF
TGTGCCAGTAGTGGAGTAGGGGACAGATCTCAGCCCCAGCATTTT
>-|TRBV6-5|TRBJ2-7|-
CASSTSGSSYEQYF
TGTGCCAGCAGTACCAGCGGTAGCTCCTACGAGCAGTACTTC
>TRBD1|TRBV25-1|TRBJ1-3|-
CASSDMYYGTDSGNTIYF
TGTGCCAGCAGTGATATGTACTACGGGACAGACTCTGGAAACACCATATATTTT
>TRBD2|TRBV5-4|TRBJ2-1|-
CASSPEPTSGRYNEQFF
TGTGCCAGCAGCCCGGAACCAACTAGCGGCAGATACAATGAGCAGTTCTTC
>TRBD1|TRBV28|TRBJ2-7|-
CASSYLSDRAYEQYF
TGTGCCAGCAGTTACCTCTCGGACAGGGCTTACGAGCAGTACTTC
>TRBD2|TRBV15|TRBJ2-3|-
CATSGGLAGRTDTQYF
TGTGCCACCAGCGGGGGACTAGCGGGCCGCACAGATACGCAGTATTTT
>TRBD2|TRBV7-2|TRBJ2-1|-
CASSLELASGLNEQFF
TGTGCCAGCAGCTTAGAGTTGGCTAGCGGGCTTAATGAGCAGTTCTTC
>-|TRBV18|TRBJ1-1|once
CASSPLGGSSTEAFF
TGTGCCAGCTCACCTTTAGGGGGTAGCAGCACTGAAGCTTTCTTT
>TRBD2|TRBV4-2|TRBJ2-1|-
CASSQTSRSYNEQFF
TGTGCCAGCAGCCAGACTAGCAGGTCCTACAATGAGCAGTTCTTC
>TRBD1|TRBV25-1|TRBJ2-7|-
CASSPSGGLSYEQYF
TGTGCCAGCAGCCCCTCAGGGGGCCTCTCCTACGAGCAGTACTTC
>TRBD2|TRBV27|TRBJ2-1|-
CASSLKGLALVEQFF
TGTGCCAGCAGTTTAAAGGGACTAGCGTTGGTCGAGCAGTTCTTC
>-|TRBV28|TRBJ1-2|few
CASSSLGGDHYGYTF
TGTGCCAGCAGCTCCCTTGGAGGGGACCACTATGGCTACACCTTC
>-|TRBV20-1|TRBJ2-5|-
CSASGAIGETQYF
TGCAGTGCTAGTGGGGCGATCGGAGAGACCCAGTACTTC
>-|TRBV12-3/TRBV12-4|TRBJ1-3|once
CASSQAGNTIYF
TGTGCCAGCAGCCAGGCTGGAAACACCATATATTTT
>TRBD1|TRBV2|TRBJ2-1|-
CASSDQGVNEQFF
TGTGCCAGCAGTGACCAGGGGGTCAATGAGCAGTTCTTC
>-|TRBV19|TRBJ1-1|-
CASSQSPGTEAFF
TGTGCCAGTAGTCAGTCGCCAGGCACTGAAGCTTTCTTT
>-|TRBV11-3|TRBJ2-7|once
CASSGGRGATYEQYF
TGTGCCAGCAGCGGCGGTAGGGGCGCAACCTACGAGCAGTACTTC
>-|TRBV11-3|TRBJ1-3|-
CASSNSGNTIYF
TGTGCCAGCAGTAACTCTGGAAACACCATATATTTT
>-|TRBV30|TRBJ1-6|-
CAWSEGGGSPLHF
TGTGCCTGGAGCGAAGGCGGGGGGTCACCCCTCCACTTT
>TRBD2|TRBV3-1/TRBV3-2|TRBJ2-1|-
CASSQGLAGGWNEQFF
TGTGCCAGCAGCCAAGGACTAGCGGGAGGTTGGAATGAGCAGTTCTTC
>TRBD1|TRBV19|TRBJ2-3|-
CASSVDRGTDTQYF
TGTGCCAGTAGTGTGGACAGGGGCACAGATACGCAGTATTTT
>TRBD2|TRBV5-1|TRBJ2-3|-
CASSLGLAGVDTQYF
TGCGCCAGCAGCTTGGGACTAGCGGGAGTAGATACGCAGTATTTT
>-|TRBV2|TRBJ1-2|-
CASSEIGQDYGYTF
TGTGCCAGCAGTGAGATTGGGCAGGACTATGGCTACACCTTC
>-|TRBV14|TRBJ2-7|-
CASSQGLVDFEQYF
TGTGCCAGCAGCCAAGGCCTAGTAGACTTCGAGCAGTACTTC
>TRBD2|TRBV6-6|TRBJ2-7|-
CASSLTNHYVAGTYEQYF
TGTGCCAGCAGTCTAACTAACCATTATGTAGCGGGGACCTACGAGCAGTACTTC
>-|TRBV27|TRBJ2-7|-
CASSRLARPYEQYF
TGTGCCAGCAGCCGCCTAGCGAGACCCTACGAGCAGTACTTC
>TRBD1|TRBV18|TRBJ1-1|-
CASSPRVTGLGNTEAFF
TGTGCCAGCTCACCACGAGTGACAGGGTTAGGGAACACTGAAGCTTTCTTT